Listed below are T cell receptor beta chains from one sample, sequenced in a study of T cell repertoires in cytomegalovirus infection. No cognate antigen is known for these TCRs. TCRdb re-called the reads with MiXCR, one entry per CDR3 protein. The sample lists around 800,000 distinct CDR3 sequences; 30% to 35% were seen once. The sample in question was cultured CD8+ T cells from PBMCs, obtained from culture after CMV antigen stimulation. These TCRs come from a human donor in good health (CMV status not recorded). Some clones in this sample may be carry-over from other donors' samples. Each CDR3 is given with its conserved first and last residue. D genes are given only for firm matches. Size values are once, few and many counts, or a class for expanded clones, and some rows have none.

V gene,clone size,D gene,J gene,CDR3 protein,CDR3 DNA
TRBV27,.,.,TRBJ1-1,CASSFQGVNTEAFF,TGTGCCAGCAGTTTCCAGGGTGTGAACACTGAAGCTTTCTTT
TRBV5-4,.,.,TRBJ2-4,CASSLERQVKNIQYF,TGTGCCAGCAGCTTGGAACGCCAGGTTAAAAACATTCAGTACTTC
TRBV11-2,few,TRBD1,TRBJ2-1,CASSSYGTGAENEQFF,TGTGCCAGCAGCTCCTATGGGACAGGGGCCGAAAATGAGCAGTTCTTC
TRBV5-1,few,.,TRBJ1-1,CASNDGALMGTEAFF,TGCGCCAGCAACGATGGAGCCCTAATGGGCACTGAAGCTTTCTTT
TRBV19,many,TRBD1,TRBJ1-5,CASSIIAVKGAGQPQHF,TGTGCCAGTAGTATCATCGCCGTTAAGGGGGCTGGTCAGCCCCAGCATTTT
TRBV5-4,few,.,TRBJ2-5,CASSSPGGGRQETQYF,TGTGCCAGCAGCTCGCCCGGCGGGGGCCGCCAAGAGACCCAGTACTTC
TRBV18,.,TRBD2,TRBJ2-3,CASSPRTSGGYSDTDTQYF,TGTGCCAGCTCACCCCGAACTAGCGGGGGGTATTCCGACACAGATACGCAGTATTTT
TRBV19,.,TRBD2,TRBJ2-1,CASGWSGSYNEQFF,TGTGCCAGTGGATGGAGCGGGAGCTACAATGAGCAGTTCTTC
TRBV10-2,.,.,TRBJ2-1,CTSSDGGHPGNEQFF,TGCACCAGCAGTGACGGAGGCCACCCGGGCAATGAGCAGTTCTTC
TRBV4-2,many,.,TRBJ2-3,CASSQNTDTQYF,TGTGCCAGCAGCCAAAACACAGATACGCAGTATTTT
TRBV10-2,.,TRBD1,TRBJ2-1,CASSHTRDRVYNEQFF,TGCGCCAGCAGTCACACCCGGGACAGGGTATACAATGAGCAGTTCTTC
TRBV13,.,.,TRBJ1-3,CASSFFQGFGNTIYF,TGTGCCAGCAGCTTCTTCCAGGGCTTTGGAAACACCATATATTTT
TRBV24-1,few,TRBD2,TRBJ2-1,CATSDLGLAGQFF,TGTGCCACCAGTGATCTGGGACTAGCCGGGCAGTTCTTC
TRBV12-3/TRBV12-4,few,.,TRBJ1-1,CASSGTGVDPHTEAFF,TGTGCCAGCAGTGGCACGGGGGTCGATCCGCACACTGAAGCTTTCTTT
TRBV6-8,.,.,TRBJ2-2,CASSFSATSGELFF,TGTGCCAGCAGTTTTTCCGCCACGTCCGGGGAGCTGTTTTTT
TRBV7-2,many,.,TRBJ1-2,CASSLIGQLLWNGYTF,TGTGCCAGCAGCTTGATAGGGCAGCTACTGTGGAATGGCTACACCTTC
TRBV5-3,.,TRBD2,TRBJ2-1,CARSFRLADPSYNEQFF,TGTGCCAGAAGCTTCCGTCTAGCGGACCCCTCCTACAATGAGCAGTTCTTC
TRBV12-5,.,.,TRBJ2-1,CASGFPPVNNEQFF,TGTGCTAGTGGTTTTCCCCCCGTCAACAATGAGCAGTTCTTC
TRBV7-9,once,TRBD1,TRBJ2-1,CASSLPGQYYNEQFF,TGTGCCAGCAGCCTCCCGGGACAGTACTACAATGAGCAGTTCTTC
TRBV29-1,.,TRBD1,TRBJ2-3,CSAGQITDTQYF,TGCAGCGCGGGACAGATCACAGATACGCAGTATTTT
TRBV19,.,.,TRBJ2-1,CASSIAEVGPEQFF,TGTGCCAGTAGTATAGCTGAGGTTGGGCCGGAGCAGTTCTTC
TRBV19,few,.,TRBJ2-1,CASSIRVYNEQFF,TGTGCCAGTAGTATAAGGGTCTACAATGAGCAGTTCTTC
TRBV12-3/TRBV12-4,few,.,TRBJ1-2,CASSLGRVPGYTF,TGTGCCAGCAGTTTAGGAAGGGTACCCGGCTACACCTTC
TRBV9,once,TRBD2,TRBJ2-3,CASSVTSGPGTDTQYF,TGTGCCAGCAGCGTAACTAGCGGGCCAGGCACAGATACGCAGTATTTT
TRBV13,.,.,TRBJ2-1,CASSLTGDRLGFF,TGTGCCAGCAGCTTGACGGGAGATCGGCTGGGGTTCTTC
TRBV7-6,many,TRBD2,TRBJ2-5,CASSFIAGGRETQYF,TGTGCCAGCAGCTTTATAGCGGGGGGAAGAGAGACCCAGTACTTC
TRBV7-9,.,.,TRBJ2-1,CASSLASRNEQFF,TGTGCCAGCAGCTTAGCGTCGAGGAATGAGCAGTTCTTC
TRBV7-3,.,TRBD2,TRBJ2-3,CASSLLAGGLTSTDTQYF,TGTGCCAGCAGCCTCCTAGCGGGGGGGTTGACTAGCACAGATACGCAGTATTTT
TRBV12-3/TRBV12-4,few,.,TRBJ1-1,CASSLSGVWGRDLVAFF,TGTGCCAGCAGTTTATCCGGGGTCTGGGGTAGGGACTTGGTGGCTTTCTTT
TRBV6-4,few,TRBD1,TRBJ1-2,CASSDSSGQGDTF,TGTGCCAGCAGTGACTCTTCTGGACAGGGGGACACCTTC
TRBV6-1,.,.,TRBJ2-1,CASSEVTVNEQFF,TGTGCCAGCAGTGAAGTGACAGTGAATGAGCAGTTCTTC
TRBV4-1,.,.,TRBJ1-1,CASSQPGQMNTEAFF,TGCGCCAGCAGCCAACCAGGACAGATGAACACTGAAGCTTTCTTT
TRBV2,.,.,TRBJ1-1,CASSAVPEAFF,TGTGCCAGCAGTGCCGTTCCTGAAGCTTTCTTT
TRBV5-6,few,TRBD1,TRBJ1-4,CASSSTQQGWNEKLFF,TGTGCCAGCAGCTCCACCCAACAGGGGTGGAATGAAAAACTGTTTTTT
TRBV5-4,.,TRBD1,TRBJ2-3,CASRVWDRGQTDTQYF,TGTGCCAGCAGGGTCTGGGACAGGGGGCAGACAGATACGCAGTATTTT
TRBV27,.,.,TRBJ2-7,CASSLLFQGIPYEQYF,TGTGCCAGCAGTTTATTATTTCAGGGGATACCATACGAGCAGTACTTC
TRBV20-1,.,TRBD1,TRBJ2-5,CSARDPGGQGPSAQYF,TGCAGTGCTAGAGATCCAGGGGGACAGGGTCCATCGGCCCAGTACTTC
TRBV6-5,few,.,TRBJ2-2,CASSYSIQPYSGTGELFF,TGTGCCAGCAGTTACTCGATCCAGCCTTACTCGGGCACCGGGGAGCTGTTTTTT
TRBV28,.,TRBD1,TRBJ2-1,CASSWDRVWGNEQFF,TGTGCCAGCAGTTGGGACAGGGTTTGGGGCAATGAGCAGTTCTTC
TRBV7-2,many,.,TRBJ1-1,CASSPPRGMNTEAFF,TGTGCCAGCAGCCCCCCGCGGGGGATGAACACTGAAGCTTTCTTT
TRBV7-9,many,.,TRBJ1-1,CASSPPGRENTEAFF,TGTGCCAGCAGCCCCCCGGGACGGGAGAACACTGAAGCTTTCTTT
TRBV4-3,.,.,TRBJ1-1,CASSQGEGGYTEAFF,TGCGCCAGCAGCCAAGGGGAGGGAGGGTACACTGAAGCTTTCTTT
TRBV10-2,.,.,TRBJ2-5,CASSESGSPYQETQYF,TGCGCCAGCAGTGAGTCGGGTAGCCCGTACCAAGAGACCCAGTACTTC
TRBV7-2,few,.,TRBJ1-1,CASSMSGPRAAFF,TGTGCCAGTAGCATGTCCGGGCCCAGGGCGGCTTTCTTT
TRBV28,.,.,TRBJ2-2,CASSPRFREHANTGELFF,TGTGCCAGCAGTCCCCGCTTCAGGGAACACGCGAACACCGGGGAGCTGTTTTTT
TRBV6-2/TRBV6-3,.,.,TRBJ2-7,CASTLSHLRPSYEQYF,TGTGCCAGCACGCTTTCCCACCTACGTCCTTCCTACGAGCAGTACTTC
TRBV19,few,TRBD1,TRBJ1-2,CASVGQGFYGYTF,TGTGCCAGTGTGGGACAGGGGTTCTATGGCTACACCTTC
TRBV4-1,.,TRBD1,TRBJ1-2,CASSLLPGTGDYGSGYTF,TGCGCCAGCAGCCTTCTACCCGGGACAGGGGATTATGGAAGTGGCTACACCTTC
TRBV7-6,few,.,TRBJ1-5,CASSPSDSQPQHF,TGTGCCAGCAGCCCATCTGATAGTCAGCCCCAGCATTTT
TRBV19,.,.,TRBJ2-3,CASKEERGGTDTQYF,TGTGCCAGTAAGGAGGAACGCGGGGGCACAGATACGCAGTATTTT
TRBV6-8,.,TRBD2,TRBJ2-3,CASSPSDDEPAGAFTTDTQYF,TGTGCCAGCAGTCCTAGCGACGATGAACCAGCGGGGGCCTTCACCACAGATACGCAGTATTTT
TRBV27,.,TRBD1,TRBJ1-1,CASRLTGEGYTEAFF,TGTGCCAGCAGATTAACAGGGGAAGGATACACTGAAGCTTTCTTT
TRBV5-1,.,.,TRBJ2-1,CASSGLDSYNEQFF,TGCGCCAGCAGCGGACTGGACTCCTACAATGAGCAGTTCTTC